These 31 T cell receptor beta chains originate from one sample sequenced in a study of breast tumors, draining lymph nodes, adjacent tissues. Breast cancer patients provided tissue from their axillary draining lymph nodes. TCRdb re-derived calls from the multiplex PCR reads in MiXCR, one entry per CDR3 protein. The sample contains about 140,000 distinct CDR3 sequences, less than 35% of which appear only once. The sequenced material came from axillary lymph node tissue. These receptors came from a female donor with breast cancer. Some clones in this sample may be carry-over from other donors' samples.

This clonotype was found a few times. This could be a read error, since a much larger clone is one nucleotide away. The rearrangement uses TRBV12-3 or TRBV12-4 and TRBJ2-2; D call uncertain. Trimming pared 5 bases from V and 6 bases from J, leaving 4 bases between. The length of the CDR3 is 11 residues. The CDR3 nucleotides are TGTGCCAGCAGTAACCCCGGGGAGCTGTTTTTT. Its protein product is CASSNPGELFF.

With respect to this clonotype: A read error is possible here, since a much larger clone lies one base away. The J gene is TRBJ2-1, the V gene TRBV24-1; a possible D gene is TRBD2 (6 bases). The CDR3 is made up of 14 amino acids. The V gene's germline CDR1 is KGHDR and CDR2 SFDVKD. The CDR3 loop is CATSTGSSCNEQFF. The CDR3 DNA follows: TGTGCCACCAGTACCGGGAGCTCCTGCAATGAGCAGTTCTTC.

This clonotype was seen more than once but under ten times. The chain recombines TRBV20-1 with TRBJ2-7; 7 positions agree with TRBD1. The CDR3 is made up of 14 amino acids. Looked up from germline, CDR1 is DFQATT and CDR2 is SNEGSKA (reference sequence). The ends lost 5 bases at V and 3 bases at J; junction bases unmatched: 10. The chain's CDR3 is CSAYLQGTNYEQYF. The CDR3 region has the DNA TGCAGTGCTTATTTACAGGGGACGAACTACGAGCAGTACTTC.

For this clonotype: A much bigger clone sits one base away, suggesting this may be a read error. Written as DNA, the CDR3 is TGTGCCAGCAGCTCGCGGGGGGCTCGGGAAGATACGCAGCATTTT. Protein: CASSSRGAREDTQHF. The chain recombines TRBV7-9 with TRBJ2-3, with a possible D match to TRBD1 (6 bases). The J call may not be correct, given that the DNA end is closer to TRBJ1-5. This CDR3 has 15 amino acids. Germline CDR1 and CDR2: SEHNR and FQNEAQ (reference sequence).

This clonotype was recorded many times. The chain recombines TRBV19 with TRBJ1-2, with D tentatively TRBD1 (5 bases). The CDR3 length is 16 residues. Germline assignment: CDR1 LNHDA and CDR2 SQIVND (reference sequence). The ends were cut back, 6 bases at V and 1 base at J, with 18 bases in the middle. The CDR3 reads CASRNPFDSINYGYTF. CDR3 nucleotide sequence: TGTGCCAGTAGAAATCCATTCGACAGTATTAACTATGGCTACACCTTC.

This clonotype was recorded many times. This chain links TRBV28 with TRBJ2-6; D not resolved. The CDR3 spans 15 residues. CDR1 and CDR2 from the germline V gene are MDHEN and SYDVKM. Trimming removed 6 bases from V and 0 bases from J, with 9 bases in between. The CDR3 DNA follows: TGTGCCAGCAGATATTCGGGCTCTGGGGCCAACGTCCTGACTTTC. As protein: CASRYSGSGANVLTF.

Ten or more counts support this clonotype. Being one base from a much bigger clone, this may be a read error. The genes are TRBV7-2 and TRBJ2-5; D is perhaps TRBD2 (7 bases). The CDR3 has 15 residues. Germline CDR1 and CDR2: SGHTA and FQGNSA. CDR3 sequence (DNA): TGTGCCAGCAGCTTAGCGAGCGGGACAAAAGAGACCCAGCACTTC. Its protein product is CASSLASGTKETQHF. Looking up the rest from reference TRBV7-2 and TRBJ2-5 gives the full variable domain: GAGVSQSPSNKVTEKGKDVELRCDPISGHTALYWYRQSLGQGLEFLIYFQGNSAPDKSGLPSDRFSAERTGGSVSTLTIQRTQQEDSAVYLCASSLASGTKETQHFGPGTRLLVL.

This clonotype appeared many times. This sequence joins TRBV6-1 and TRBJ1-6; 7 bases match TRBD1. CDR1 MNHNS and CDR2 SASEGT come from the germline V gene. CDR3 size: 16 residues. The ends lost 4 bases at V and 5 bases at J; junction bases unmatched: 8. CDR3 region: CASSAHGTENNSPLHF. CDR3 bases: TGTGCCAGCAGTGCCCATGGGACAGAGAATAATTCACCCCTCCACTTT.

This clonotype has ten or more counts. The rearrangement joins TRBV18 to TRBJ1-6; possible D gene TRBD1, 5 bases. Germline CDR1 and CDR2: KGHSH and LQKENI. The V end was cut by 2 bases, the J end by 11 bases, with 13 bases between. The CDR3 runs 14 residues. The CDR3 DNA follows: TGTGCCAGCTCACCAGAGACGGGACGGACACCCCTCCACTTT. Translation: CASSPETGRTPLHF.

This clonotype was detected many times. The CDR3 loop reads CSAREGGGGYGYTF. The DNA for the CDR3 is TGCAGTGCTAGAGAGGGAGGGGGCGGCTATGGCTACACCTTC. V usage is TRBV20-1 and J usage is TRBJ1-2; 7 nucleotides match TRBD1. Germline V gene sequence: CDR1 DFQATT, CDR2 SNEGSKA (reference sequence). This CDR3 comprises 14 residues. V shed 0 bases and J 4 bases; nucleotides not matched to a gene: 5.

The rearrangement joins TRBV20-1 to TRBJ2-3; TRBD2 aligns across 12 bases. J lost 1 base, V lost 5 bases, and 7 bases had no gene match. The CDR3 sequence is 16 residues long. Germline CDR1 DFQATT, CDR2 SNEGSKA (reference sequence). For the CDR3, the DNA is TGCAGTGCTCCGACTAGCGGGGGTCCGCGCACAGATACGCAGTATTTT. Amino acid sequence: CSAPTSGGPRTDTQYF.

This clonotype was found many times. V and J are TRBV7-9 and TRBJ1-2; no clear D. V lost 3 bases and J lost 2, with 4 bases in between. This CDR3 is built from 12 residues. Germline CDR1 is SEHNR and CDR2 is FQNEAQ (reference sequence). The CDR3 DNA is TGTGCCAGCAGCTTTCTGAACTATGGCTACACCTTC. Protein product: CASSFLNYGYTF.

The V call is TRBV7-9, the J call TRBJ1-6, with 7 bases matching TRBD1. The CDR3 sequence is 14 residues long. Germline V gene sequence: CDR1 SEHNR, CDR2 FQNEAQ (reference sequence). V gave up 5 bases and J gave up 7 bases; unmatched junction bases: 5. This CDR3 reads CASSPGQTNSPLHF. The DNA of the CDR3 is TGTGCCAGCAGCCCGGGACAGACCAATTCACCCCTCCACTTT.

This clonotype was detected many times. The chain uses TRBV12-3 or TRBV12-4 and TRBJ2-4; 8 bases fit TRBD1. This CDR3 comprises 14 residues. The J segment lost 6 bases and the V segment lost 5 bases, leaving 6 bases of the junction unmatched. CDR3: CASSVQGDLNIQYF. CDR3 sequence (DNA): TGTGCCAGCAGTGTACAGGGGGACCTAAACATTCAGTACTTC.

This chain uses TRBV9 with TRBJ1-6, with D tentatively TRBD1 (5 bases). Trimming shortened V by 0 bases and J by 9 bases, and 13 bases separated the two germline ends. Germline CDR1 is SGDLS and CDR2 is YYNGEE. The CDR3 sequence is 15 residues long. CDR3 amino acids: CASSVVGGSGSPLHF. DNA of the CDR3: TGTGCCAGCAGCGTAGTGGGGGGGAGTGGTTCACCCCTCCACTTT.

This clonotype has at least ten counts. The genes are TRBV29-1 and TRBJ1-4, with 8 bases aligning to TRBD1. Germline values: CDR1 SQVTM, CDR2 ANQGSEA. The CDR3 spans 12 residues. V was pared by 7 bases and J by 7 bases, with 5 bases of the junction left unmatched. For the CDR3, the DNA is TGCAGCGCGGGGACAGGTAGTGAAAAACTGTTTTTT. It yields the protein CSAGTGSEKLFF.

At least ten counts were recorded for this clonotype. The chain employs TRBV18 and TRBJ2-7, with 9 bases that match TRBD1. Losses at the gene ends were 5 bases for V and 2 bases for J; bases not matched to a gene: 13. CDR1 is KGHSH, CDR2 LQKENI, per germline. The CDR3 contains 17 residues. The CDR3 loop reads CASSVGQGRLSTYEQYF. The CDR3 DNA reads TGTGCCAGCTCAGTTGGACAGGGGCGGTTGTCTACCTACGAGCAGTACTTC. Combining the CDR3 with reference TRBV18 and TRBJ2-7 gives the whole variable domain NAGVMQNPRHLVRRRGQEARLRCSPMKGHSHVYWYRQLPEEGLKFMVYLQKENIIDESGMPKERFSAEFPKEGPSILRIQQVVRGDSAAYFCASSVGQGRLSTYEQYFGPGTRLTVT.

This clonotype was counted ten times or more. The chain carries TRBV11-2 and TRBJ1-4; 9 bases agree with TRBD1. With 4 bases clipped from V and 6 bases from J, the junction kept 3 bases outside the gene matches. The CDR3 spans 14 residues. CDR1 SGHAT and CDR2 FQNNGV come from the germline V gene. The CDR3: CASSSGQGYEKLFF. The DNA of the CDR3 is TGTGCCAGCAGCTCGGGACAGGGTTATGAAAAACTGTTTTTT.

This clonotype was recorded many times. This chain connects TRBV5-1 to TRBJ1-2, with a possible D match to TRBD1 (5 bases). The CDR3 runs 16 residues. Germline assignment: CDR1 SGHRS and CDR2 YFSETQ. Trimming cost V 1 base and J 4 bases, with 17 bases left between them. CDR3 coding DNA: TGCGCCAGCAGCTTGTCCCCCGACAGACAAATCTATGGCTACACCTTC. Amino acid sequence: CASSLSPDRQIYGYTF.

In its sample, this clonotype was seen many times. The CDR3 here is CASSSRQGSFTDTQYF. CDR3 DNA sequence: TGTGCCAGCAGCTCGCGACAGGGTAGTTTCACAGATACGCAGTATTTT. The chain couples TRBV7-9 to TRBJ2-3, with TRBD1 identical over 7 bases. V was clipped by 4 bases and J by 2 bases; unmatched bases: 9. Per the germline V gene, CDR1 is SEHNR and CDR2 is FQNEAQ (reference sequence). The CDR3 runs to 16 residues.

V usage is TRBV12-3 or TRBV12-4 and J usage is TRBJ1-2, with D unresolved. The CDR3 spans 13 residues. The germline V and J ends were trimmed by 5 bases and 4 bases, with 11 bases remaining between them. The CDR3 region has the DNA TGTGCCAGCAGTCGCTACGCGCTCTATGGCTACACCTTC. Protein: CASSRYALYGYTF.

This clonotype occurred many times. The chain recombines TRBV7-9 with TRBJ1-6, with a weak D call TRBD1 (5 bases). The CDR3 consists of 14 residues. V was trimmed by 0 bases and J by 7 bases, leaving 7 bases between them. The germline CDR1 and CDR2 sequences are SEHNR and FQNEAQ (reference sequence). The CDR3 sequence is CASSLAQANSPLHF. CDR3 in DNA: TGTGCCAGCAGCTTAGCACAGGCGAATTCACCCCTCCACTTT.

This clonotype appeared a few times. A much larger clone differs from this one at a single base, so this may be a read error. The conserved final phenylalanine or tryptophan is absent from the CDR3, which likely points to a read error. This chain uses TRBV19 with TRBJ1-2; tentative D call: TRBD1 (6 bases). The V and J ends lost 5 bases and 4 bases respectively, with 20 bases between them. CDR3 size: 16 residues. In germline, CDR1 is LNHDA, CDR2 SQIVND (reference sequence). The chain's CDR3 is CASSDPSAGRGYGYTS. In DNA, the CDR3 is TGTGCCAGTAGTGACCCCTCCGCTGGCAGGGGCTATGGCTACACCTCC.

This clonotype has a count of ten or more. A read error may be the cause here, since a much bigger clone is one base away. The chain joins TRBV20-1 to TRBJ1-2; the D gene is possibly TRBD1 (5 bases). CDR1 is DFQATT and CDR2 is SNEGSKA in the germline V gene (reference sequence). The CDR3 has 12 residues. The CDR3 sequence is CSATGREDGSTF. DNA for the CDR3: TGCAGTGCTACTGGCAGGGAGGATGGCTCCACCTTC.

In this sample, this clonotype turned up many times. The CDR3 sequence: CASSLIEGNYGYTF. The CDR3 DNA sequence: TGCGCCAGCAGCTTAATCGAGGGGAACTATGGCTACACCTTC. V is TRBV5-1 and J is TRBJ1-2, with a possible D match to TRBD1 (5 bases). Germline lookup yields CDR1 SGHRS and CDR2 YFSETQ. CDR3 size: 14 residues. Trimming removed 2 bases at V and 2 bases at J, with 10 bases between.

The gene calls are TRBV9 and TRBJ2-7, with 10 nucleotides matching TRBD2. The last part of the DNA fits TRBJ2-1 better; the J call may be wrong. The CDR3 is 17 residues long. CDR1 is SGDLS, CDR2 YYNGEE, per germline. The CDR3 nucleotides read TGTGCCAGCAGCGAGGGGGGGCTAGCGGGGGTCTGGAATGAGCAGTTCTTC. It encodes CASSEGGLAGVWNEQFF.

This clonotype was seen many times. The V gene is TRBV28, the J gene TRBJ1-2; no firm D call. Deletions cut 3 bases from V and 4 bases from J, with 9 bases between. This CDR3 has 13 amino acids. Germline lookup yields CDR1 MDHEN and CDR2 SYDVKM. The CDR3 DNA is TGTGCCAGCAGTTTGAGGGCTAGCTATGGCTACACCTTC. This sequence encodes CASSLRASYGYTF.

At least ten counts were recorded for this clonotype. V is TRBV20-1 and J is TRBJ1-6; unclear D gene. With 1 base removed from V and 2 bases from J, the gap between germline ends came to 6 bases. The CDR3 is made up of 14 amino acids. Germline-derived CDR1 and CDR2 are DFQATT and SNEGSKA (reference sequence). CDR3 DNA sequence: TGCAGTGCTAGAGCCTTAACCTATAATTCACCCCTCCACTTT. It specifies CSARALTYNSPLHF.

This clonotype has a count of ten or more. This chain joins TRBV2 and TRBJ1-6; perhaps TRBD1 as D (6 bases). The CDR3 runs 15 residues. CDR1 is SNHLY, CDR2 FYNNEI, per germline. The V end was cut by 8 bases, the J end by 0 bases, with 11 bases between. The CDR3: CASGGQSSYNSPLHF. As DNA, the CDR3 is TGTGCCAGCGGGGGGCAAAGCTCCTATAATTCACCCCTCCACTTT.

This clonotype was seen more than once but under ten times. Since a much larger clone is just one base distant, this may be a read error. The rearrangement links TRBV5-1 to TRBJ1-3, with 9 bases aligning to TRBD1. Germline loops: CDR1 SGHRS, CDR2 YFSETQ. The length of the CDR3 is 18 residues. The DNA for the CDR3 is TGCGCCAGCAGCTTGGCACCAATAGGACAGGGGATTGGAAACACCGTATATTTT. Translating gives CASSLAPIGQGIGNTVYF.

This clonotype was observed many times. J is TRBJ2-7 and V is TRBV24-1; D unclear. The CDR3 is 13 residues long. Per germline, CDR1 KGHDR and CDR2 SFDVKD. Trimming cost V 4 bases and J 1 base, with 7 bases left between them. In DNA form, the CDR3 reads TGTGCCACCAGTGACGGCGCGTCCTACGAGCAGTACTTC. This codes for CATSDGASYEQYF.